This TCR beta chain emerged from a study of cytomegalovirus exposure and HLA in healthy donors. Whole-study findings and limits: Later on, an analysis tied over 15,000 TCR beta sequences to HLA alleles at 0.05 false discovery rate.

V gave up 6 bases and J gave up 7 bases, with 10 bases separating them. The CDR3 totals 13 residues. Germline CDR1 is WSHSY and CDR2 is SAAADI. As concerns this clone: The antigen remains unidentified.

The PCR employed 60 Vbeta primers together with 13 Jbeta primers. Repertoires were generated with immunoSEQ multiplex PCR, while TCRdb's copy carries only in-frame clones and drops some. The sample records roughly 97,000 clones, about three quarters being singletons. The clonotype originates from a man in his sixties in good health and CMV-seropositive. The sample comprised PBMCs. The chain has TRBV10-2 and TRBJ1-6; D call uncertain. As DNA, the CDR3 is TGCGCCAGCAGGGACCCGGGGAATTCACCCCTCCACTTT. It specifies CASRDPGNSPLHF.